This TCR beta chain derives from a study of T cell responses to AZD1222 COVID-19 vaccine. Sequencing was performed with immunoSEQ multiplex PCR; in TCRdb, only in-frame clones are kept and a portion is missing. Of about 85,000 clones in the sample, around 90% were seen once. With V trimmed by 3 bases and J by 6 bases, 7 bases remained unmatched. The germline CDR1 and CDR2 sequences are DFQATT and SNEGSKA (reference sequence). This CDR3 is 15 amino acids long. The input for sequencing was peripheral blood, taken on day 0 of AZD1222 vaccination. The chain combines TRBV20-1 with TRBJ1-6, with 8 nucleotides matching TRBD1. This receptor was identified in an adult in good health. The CDR3 bases are TGCAGTGCTAGTTACCGGACAGGGAGTAATTCACCCCTCCACTTT. Encoded protein: CSASYRTGSNSPLHF.